Listed below are T cell receptor beta chains from one sample, sequenced in a study of Japanese encephalitis immunity and Zika vaccine responses. TCRdb re-called the 5' RACE reads with MiXCR, one entry per CDR3 protein. The profile shows more than 200 distinct CDR3 sequences, approximately 10% of them singletons. The specimen comprised antigen-activated CD4+ T cells from blood, cultured, sampled during a Zika inactivated vaccine study. The receptors come from an adult woman who received an inactivated Zika virus vaccine. Each CDR3 is given with its conserved first and last residue. The D gene is left open where the match is weak. Clone size is not always given. Where it is, it says once, few, many or a class for expanded clones.

v_gene: TRBV5-1; j_gene: TRBJ2-1; d_gene: TRBD2; abundance: large; CDR3aa: CASYGELAGSVSGYNEQFF; CDR3nt: TGCGCCAGCTATGGGGAACTAGCGGGCTCTGTTAGCGGTTACAATGAGCAGTTCTTC
v_gene: TRBV29-1; j_gene: TRBJ1-4; d_gene: TRBD1; abundance: large; CDR3aa: CSVEGDSREKLFF; CDR3nt: TGCAGCGTCGAGGGGGACAGTCGTGAAAAACTGTTTTTT
v_gene: TRBV4-3; j_gene: TRBJ2-1; d_gene: TRBD1; abundance: large; CDR3aa: CASSQPGQDEQFF; CDR3nt: TGCGCCAGCAGCCAACCCGGACAGGATGAGCAGTTCTTC
v_gene: TRBV19; j_gene: TRBJ2-7; d_gene: NA; abundance: large; CDR3aa: CASTRTVDSYEQYF; CDR3nt: TGTGCCAGTACCCGGACCGTTGACTCCTACGAGCAGTACTTC
v_gene: TRBV18; j_gene: TRBJ2-2; d_gene: TRBD1; abundance: medium-sized; CDR3aa: CASSPPDRATGELFF; CDR3nt: TGTGCCAGCTCACCCCCAGACAGGGCGACCGGGGAGCTGTTTTTT
v_gene: TRBV5-1; j_gene: TRBJ2-5; d_gene: NA; abundance: few; CDR3aa: CASSLTPYQETQYF; CDR3nt: TGCGCCAGCAGCTTGACTCCGTACCAAGAGACCCAGTACTTC
v_gene: TRBV28; j_gene: TRBJ2-7; d_gene: NA; abundance: few; CDR3aa: CASSLGRFGVEQYF; CDR3nt: TGTGCCAGCAGTTTAGGCAGGTTCGGGGTCGAGCAGTACTTC
v_gene: TRBV9; j_gene: TRBJ1-2; d_gene: TRBD1; abundance: medium-sized; CDR3aa: CASSATGVGYTF; CDR3nt: TGTGCCAGCAGCGCCACAGGGGTCGGCTACACCTTC
v_gene: TRBV11-1; j_gene: TRBJ2-1; d_gene: NA; abundance: hyperexpanded; CDR3aa: CASSLRPGGNEQFF; CDR3nt: TGTGCCAGCAGCTTAAGACCAGGCGGCAATGAGCAGTTCTTC
v_gene: TRBV4-3; j_gene: TRBJ2-1; d_gene: TRBD1; abundance: NA; CDR3aa: CARSSKDRGEQFF; CDR3nt: TGCGCCAGAAGCAGTAAGGACAGGGGAGAGCAGTTCTTC
v_gene: TRBV11-2; j_gene: TRBJ1-6; d_gene: NA; abundance: hyperexpanded; CDR3aa: CASRGETYNSPLHF; CDR3nt: TGTGCCAGCCGCGGGGAGACCTATAATTCACCCCTCCACTTT